This T cell receptor (beta chain) derives from a study of vaccination effects on CD4 cells after COVID-19. Study-level background: Viral peptide pool expansion of antigen-specific CD4+ T cells preceded sequencing in the ViraFEST assay.

There are a few counts of this clone. Its specificity is unknown. The culture ran for under eleven days, and then CD4+ T cells were isolated. Each participant received a vaccine that was either BNT162b2 or mRNA-1273, given as two doses. This CDR3 region has 13 residues. Trimming left V 3 bases short and J 3 bases short, with 9 bases between. Germline V gene lookup returns CDR1 SGDLS and CDR2 YYNGEE. The table came from immunoSEQ multiplex PCR; TCRdb's copy has only in-frame clones and leaves some out. The sample gives about 73,000 clones, roughly 73% of which show up once; less than 2.5% is in the top ten.

V and J are TRBV9 and TRBJ1-1, with D hard to call. Sequencing used CD4+ T cells from PBMCs cultured without peptide, obtained after COVID-19 vaccination. This TCR was recovered from a human donor who received a COVID-19 vaccine. The CDR3 DNA is TGTGCCAGCAGCGCGCAGGTTGACACTGAAGCTTTCTTT. Its protein product is CASSAQVDTEAFF.